This TCR beta chain was obtained from a study of T cell clones after liver transplantation. Study background: Standard immunosuppression, with no induction, continued until 12-24 months after transplant. Study-wide points: A larger donor-reactive than third-party decline suggested partial antigen-specific deletion.

The junction had 9 bases not matched to a gene; V was cut back by 3 bases and J by 2 bases. The CDR3 extends over 17 amino acids. CDR1 is MGHDK, CDR2 SYGVNS, per germline. Comments on this clone: Its antigen is unknown.

The protocol was immunoSEQ multiplex PCR, while the TCRdb copy is restricted to in-frame clones and leaves out a portion. The sample lists tens of thousands of clones, about 70% occurring once. The TCR originated in a human patient who received a liver transplant. Some T cells may have come from the graft donor. Here the sequenced sample was CD4+ T cells from blood, taken at the 22-month timepoint. The chain links TRBV25-1 to TRBJ2-5; 10 bases match TRBD2. CDR3 coding DNA: TGTGCCAGCAGTGAGTGGTTAGCGGGGGGTTGGCAAGAGACCCAGTACTTC. Protein sequence: CASSEWLAGGWQETQYF.